The 30 T cell receptor beta chains presented below share a single source sample, sequenced in a study of shared clonotypes between healthy human individuals. This table comes from immunoSEQ multiplex PCR, and its TCRdb copy is limited to in-frame clones, with some not included. In the table there are about half a million clones, roughly 80% of which are singletons. Input material: PBMCs. The receptors here all came from a woman in her forties in good health. Some clones in this sample may be carry-over from other donors' samples.

As to this clone: A much bigger clone sits one base away, suggesting this may be a read error. Other DNA sequences in the same sample also yield this CDR3. The chain employs TRBV5-4 and TRBJ2-5; no definite D call. The CDR3 contains 11 residues. V lost 4 bases, J lost 5 bases, and 6 bases lay in between. Germline CDR1 is SGHNT and CDR2 is YYREEE (reference sequence). CDR3 sequence (DNA): TGTGCCAGCAGCGCACAGGAGACCCAGTACTTC. Residues: CASSAQETQYF.

The V gene is TRBV6-5, the J gene TRBJ2-7; possible D gene TRBD1, 6 bases. V gave up 4 bases and J gave up 3 bases, with 10 bases separating them. Germline CDR1 MNHEY, CDR2 SVGAGI. The CDR3 consists of 13 residues. CDR3 amino acids: CASSFGQHYEQYF. CDR3 nucleotide sequence: TGTGCCAGCAGTTTCGGACAGCACTACGAGCAGTACTTC.

In this sample, this clone turned up a few times. It is likely a read error: a sequence one base away is far more abundant. Other DNA sequences within the sample encode an identical CDR3. The V and J genes are TRBV30 and TRBJ2-7, with D uncertain. V lost 0 bases to trimming and J lost 6 bases, with 12 bases between them. The CDR3 has 13 residues. Germline V CDR1 and CDR2: GTSNPN, SVGIG (reference sequence). The CDR3 spells CAWSVPFESEQYF. The CDR3 nucleotides are TGTGCCTGGAGTGTGCCCTTCGAAAGCGAGCAGTACTTC.

Comments on this clone: The junction does not match germline at one end; this may be a read error. The genes are TRBV7-7 and TRBJ2-5; no definite D call. The germline gives CDR1 SSHAT, CDR2 FNYEAQ (reference sequence). The CDR3 loop spans 14 amino acids. The DNA for the CDR3 is TGTGCTAGCAGCACCGAGCCCGGACAAGAGACCCAGTACTTC. This encodes CASSTEPGQETQYF.

The gene calls are TRBV9 and TRBJ2-1, with 7 nucleotides matching TRBD2. CDR1 and CDR2 from the germline V gene are SGDLS and YYNGEE. This CDR3 is built from 15 residues. Trimming cost V 0 bases and J 3 bases; bases outside gene matches: 3. In DNA, the CDR3 is TGTGCCAGCAGCGTAGGCGGGAGTAACTACAATGAGCAGTTCTTC. It codes for CASSVGGSNYNEQFF.

The V and J genes are TRBV7-9 and TRBJ2-2; D remains unclear. Germline CDR1 and CDR2: SEHNR and FQNEAQ (reference sequence). V gave up 6 bases and J gave up 4 bases, with 18 bases separating them. The CDR3 sequence is 16 residues long. The CDR3 loop reads CASRHTVGASTGELFF. Written as DNA, the CDR3 is TGTGCCAGCAGACATACAGTAGGCGCGAGCACCGGGGAGCTGTTTTTT.

The count of this clone is one. The V call is TRBV30, the J call TRBJ2-2, with TRBD1 identical over 7 bases. Looked up from germline, CDR1 is GTSNPN and CDR2 is SVGIG (reference sequence). J was trimmed by 1 base and V by 4 bases; bases with no gene match: 3. The CDR3 runs 14 residues. The CDR3 DNA reads TGTGCCTGGAAAAGGGGGCAGAACACCGGGGAGCTGTTTTTT. It codes for CAWKRGQNTGELFF.

The rearrangement links TRBV10-1 to TRBJ2-3; 7 bases match TRBD2. With V trimmed by 3 bases and J by 2 bases, 5 bases remained unmatched. Germline V gene sequence: CDR1 WNHNN, CDR2 SYGVQD (reference sequence). This CDR3 spans 15 amino acids. CDR3 sequence (DNA): TGCGCCAGCAGTGAAGCGGGACTCAACACAGATACGCAGTATTTT. The encoded protein is CASSEAGLNTDTQYF.

Comments on this clone: A far larger clone is only one base removed, so a read error is likely. Other nucleotide sequences in the sample specify the same CDR3. The chain has TRBV30 and TRBJ1-1; a possible D gene is TRBD1 (5 bases). CDR1 and CDR2 (germline): GTSNPN, SVGIG (reference sequence). CDR3 length: 16 amino acids. The V end lost 8 bases, the J end lost 4 bases, and 26 bases lay between the germline ends. DNA for the CDR3: TGTGCCGCGGAGGCAGGGATGATCTCTTGGAGCACTGAAGCTTTCTTT. This encodes CAAEAGMISWSTEAFF.

The chain is built from TRBV2 and TRBJ1-4; a weak D match, TRBD1 (5 bases). Germline values: CDR1 SNHLY, CDR2 FYNNEI. V lost 4 bases and J lost 2, with 8 bases in between. The CDR3 runs to 14 residues. The DNA of the CDR3 is TGTGCCAGCAGTGCCGGGGGGACTAATGAAAAACTGTTTTTT. Translation gives CASSAGGTNEKLFF.

Of note for this clone: One base separates it from a far larger clone, so it is likely a read error. The same CDR3 is also encoded by other DNA sequences in this sample. V and J are TRBV6-1 and TRBJ2-2; no clear D gene. Germline V gene lookup returns CDR1 MNHNS and CDR2 SASEGT. The CDR3 contains 15 residues. CDR3 protein: CASSEEEGNTGELFF. CDR3 sequence (DNA): TGTGCCAGCAGCGAAGAAGAAGGAAACACCGGGGAGCTGTTTTTT.

The chain links TRBV5-1 to TRBJ1-2, with D perhaps TRBD1 (5 bases). Trimming removed 0 bases at V and 1 base at J, with 10 bases between. CDR1 and CDR2 from the germline V gene are SGHRS and YFSETQ. The CDR3 sequence is 15 residues long. The CDR3 DNA follows: TGCGCCAGCAGCTTGGCGGGGGGTATTAACTATGGCTACACCTTC. Encoded protein: CASSLAGGINYGYTF.

The chain combines TRBV6-1 with TRBJ2-7; unclear D gene. The CDR3 has 11 residues. V was clipped by 4 bases and J by 2 bases, with 3 bases between them. Germline CDR1 and CDR2: MNHNS and SASEGT. The CDR3, as DNA: TGTGCCAGCAGTGCCGCCTACGAGCAGTACTTC. This gives the protein CASSAAYEQYF.

This clone was recorded many times. The rearrangement uses TRBV5-8 and TRBJ2-7, with 12 nucleotides matching TRBD2. CDR1 is SGHTS and CDR2 is YDEGEE in the germline V gene. The CDR3 covers 15 residues. V lost 3 bases to trimming and J lost 6 bases; unmatched junction nucleotides: 7. The CDR3, as DNA: TGTGCCAGCAGCTACAGGACTAGCGGGACTTTCGAGCAGTACTTC. Protein: CASSYRTSGTFEQYF.

Worth noting for this clone: An end of the junction differs from the germline gene, which may be a read error. The chain employs TRBV5-1 and TRBJ2-3, with D perhaps given as TRBD1 or TRBD2 (6 bases each). Germline V lookup: CDR1 SGHRS, CDR2 YFSETQ. This CDR3 spans 14 amino acids. CDR3 amino acids: CASSGTTSTDMQYF. The CDR3 DNA follows: TGCGCCAGCAGCGGGACAACTAGCACAGATATGCAGTATTTT.

The chain carries TRBV7-2 and TRBJ2-5; D possibly corresponds to TRBD2 (6 bases). V lost 3 bases, J lost 4 bases, and 9 bases lay in between. Germline V lookup: CDR1 SGHTA, CDR2 FQGNSA. The CDR3 has 13 residues. The CDR3 sequence: CASSFQAGETQYF. CDR3 DNA: TGTGCCAGCAGCTTTCAAGCGGGAGAGACCCAGTACTTC.

In DNA, the CDR3 is TGTGCCAGCAGCCCAATCGGACTACCTCGAGCCGAGCAGTACTTC. Encoded protein: CASSPIGLPRAEQYF. V usage is TRBV5-5 and J usage is TRBJ2-7, with D perhaps matching TRBD2 (6 bases). The CDR3 runs 15 residues. CDR1 and CDR2 (germline): SGHKS, YYEKEE (reference sequence). V was cut by 4 bases and J by 6 bases, with 20 bases left in between.

This clone was seen a single time. Since a far larger clone is one base different, this is likely a read error. The sample carries other DNA sequences with the same CDR3. This sequence joins TRBV7-9 and TRBJ1-1; no reliable D call. From germline, CDR1 is SEHNR and CDR2 FQNEAQ (reference sequence). This CDR3 has 12 amino acids. The germline V and J ends were trimmed by 5 bases and 13 bases, with 17 bases remaining between them. Here the CDR3 DNA reads TGTGCCAGCAGCCCAATGGACGTCTCAAGTTTCTTT. It yields the protein CASSPMDVSSFF.

This chain uses TRBV28 with TRBJ2-2; D gene ambiguous. Germline V gene data show CDR1 as MDHEN and CDR2 as SYDVKM. The CDR3 runs 15 residues. V lost 3 bases, J lost 0 bases, and 8 bases lay in between. This CDR3 reads CASSLLQTNTGELFF. CDR3 nucleotides: TGTGCCAGCAGTTTGCTCCAAACGAACACCGGGGAGCTGTTTTTT.

V is TRBV10-3 and J is TRBJ2-3; 10 bases agree with TRBD2. This CDR3 is built from 15 residues. V was clipped by 6 bases and J by 1 base; unmatched bases: 4. The germline gives CDR1 ENHRY, CDR2 SYGVKD. The CDR3 loop reads CAISPTSGRTDTQYF. The DNA of the CDR3 is TGTGCCATCAGCCCGACTAGCGGGCGCACAGATACGCAGTATTTT.

The V call is TRBV10-3, the J call TRBJ1-3, with TRBD1 as a possible D gene (5 bases). Trimming left V 0 bases short and J 0 bases short, with 12 bases between. CDR3 length: 17 residues. Germline CDR1 ENHRY, CDR2 SYGVKD. CDR3 DNA: TGTGCCATCAGTGAGTCGATAATCAGGGACTCTGGAAACACCATATATTTT. Translated, it gives CAISESIIRDSGNTIYF.

This rearrangement joins TRBV28 to TRBJ1-1, with D maybe TRBD1 (6 bases). Per the germline V gene, CDR1 is MDHEN and CDR2 is SYDVKM. V lost 2 bases and J 3 bases, leaving 13 bases between the germline ends. The CDR3 has 15 amino acids. The CDR3 DNA reads TGTGCCAGCAGTTTAAGGGGGGTTGGGGACACTGAAGCTTTCTTT. Its protein product is CASSLRGVGDTEAFF.

The rearrangement uses TRBV4-3 and TRBJ1-2; D may be TRBD1 (6 bases). V shed 3 bases and J shed 4 bases, with 15 bases lying between them. This CDR3 has 15 residues. Germline CDR1 reads LGHNA; CDR2 reads YSLEER. The CDR3 DNA reads as TGCGCCAGCAGCCAGGTGAACAGGGAATTCTATGGCTACACCTTC. Translated: CASSQVNREFYGYTF.

This chain links TRBV11-2 with TRBJ1-3; D remains ambiguous. Germline assignment: CDR1 SGHAT and CDR2 FQNNGV. The CDR3 runs 15 residues. V gave up 1 base and J gave up 4 bases, with 11 bases separating them. The CDR3 DNA sequence: TGTGCCAGCAGCTTAGTGGGCAGCCTAGGAAACACCATATATTTT. Residues: CASSLVGSLGNTIYF. The full variable domain, with the rest looked up from reference TRBV11-2 and TRBJ1-3, is EAGVAQSPRYKIIEKRQSVAFWCNPISGHATLYWYQQILGQGPKLLIQFQNNGVVDDSQLPKDRFSAERLKGVDSTLKIQPAKLEDSAVYLCASSLVGSLGNTIYFGEGSWLTVV.

This clone has just one count. The chain links TRBV28 to TRBJ2-7, with D possibly TRBD2 on 6 matching bases. V shed 6 bases and J shed 5 bases, with 17 bases lying between them. This CDR3 has 14 amino acids. Germline V gives CDR1 MDHEN, CDR2 SYDVKM. CDR3 in DNA: TGTGCCAGCAGCGCCGGGACTCCGACCGACGAGCAGTACTTC. Its protein is CASSAGTPTDEQYF. The full variable domain, completed using reference TRBV28 and TRBJ2-7, is DVKVTQSSRYLVKRTGEKVFLECVQDMDHENMFWYRQDPGLGLRLIYFSYDVKMKEKGDIPEGYSVSREKKERFSLILESASTNQTSMYLCASSAGTPTDEQYFGPGTRLTVT.

The genes are TRBV11-2 and TRBJ1-5; D is unclear. Germline loops: CDR1 SGHAT, CDR2 FQNNGV. The CDR3 has 15 residues. Trimming cost V 0 bases and J 5 bases, with 11 bases left between them. The CDR3 loop is CASSLDPDTDQPQHF. In nucleotides, the CDR3 is TGTGCCAGCAGCTTAGATCCCGACACAGATCAGCCCCAGCATTTT.

On this clone itself: This may arise from a read error, as a much more abundant clone is one base away. Other nucleotide sequences in the sample specify the same CDR3. The chain has TRBV4-2 and TRBJ1-1; TRBD1 might be the D (5 bases). CDR1 and CDR2 from the germline V gene are LGHNA and YNFKEQ. The CDR3 sequence is 15 residues long. CDR3 amino acids: CASSHSTGPGTEAFF. CDR3 nucleotides: TGTGCCAGTAGCCATTCGACGGGGCCAGGGACTGAAGCTTTCTTT.

On this clone: It may be a read error: a sequence one base away is much more abundant. Other DNA variants within this sample encode the same CDR3. This chain's CDR3 is CAWSAKGTNIQYF. DNA of the CDR3: TGTGCCTGGAGTGCAAAGGGGACCAACATTCAGTACTTC. The rearrangement joins TRBV30 to TRBJ2-4, with D possibly called TRBD1 or TRBD2 (5 bases each). V was cut by 1 base and J by 7 bases, with 11 bases left in between. This CDR3 has 13 amino acids. Germline-derived CDR1 and CDR2 are GTSNPN and SVGIG (reference sequence).

The J gene is TRBJ2-5, the V gene TRBV25-1; possible D gene TRBD2, 5 bases. CDR1 is MGHDK and CDR2 is SYGVNS in the germline V gene. V was trimmed by 0 bases and J by 7 bases, leaving 15 bases between them. The CDR3 is 15 residues long. The CDR3 coding sequence is TGTGCCAGCAGTGAATATTTTTTGAGTGGAGGGACCCAGTACTTC. Protein product: CASSEYFLSGGTQYF.

The J gene is TRBJ2-1, the V gene TRBV7-2; 11 bases match TRBD2. The CDR3 sequence is 16 residues long. CDR1 and CDR2 from the germline V gene are SGHTA and FQGNSA. The V and J ends lost 1 base and 9 bases, in that order; junction bases with no gene match: 8. DNA of the CDR3: TGTGCCAGCAGCTTAGGGTTAGCGGGAGGGCCGGGTGAGCAGTTCTTC. Its protein product is CASSLGLAGGPGEQFF.